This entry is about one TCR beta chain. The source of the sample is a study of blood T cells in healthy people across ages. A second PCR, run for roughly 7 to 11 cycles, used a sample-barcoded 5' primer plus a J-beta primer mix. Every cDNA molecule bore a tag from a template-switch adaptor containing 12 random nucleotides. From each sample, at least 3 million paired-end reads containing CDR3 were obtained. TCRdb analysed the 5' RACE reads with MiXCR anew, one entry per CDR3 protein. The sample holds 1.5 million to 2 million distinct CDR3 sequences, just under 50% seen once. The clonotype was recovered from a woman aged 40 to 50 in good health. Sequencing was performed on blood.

Here the CDR3 DNA reads TGTGCCAGCAGTTACCTAGGGACGAGCTCCTACGAGCAGTACTTC. Its protein is CASSYLGTSSYEQYF. The chain carries TRBV6-5 and TRBJ2-7, with D perhaps given as TRBD1 or TRBD2 (5 bases each). Germline CDR1 reads MNHEY; CDR2 reads SVGAGI. Trimming took off 2 bases at V and 0 bases at J, with 11 bases between the two ends. The CDR3 extends over 15 amino acids.